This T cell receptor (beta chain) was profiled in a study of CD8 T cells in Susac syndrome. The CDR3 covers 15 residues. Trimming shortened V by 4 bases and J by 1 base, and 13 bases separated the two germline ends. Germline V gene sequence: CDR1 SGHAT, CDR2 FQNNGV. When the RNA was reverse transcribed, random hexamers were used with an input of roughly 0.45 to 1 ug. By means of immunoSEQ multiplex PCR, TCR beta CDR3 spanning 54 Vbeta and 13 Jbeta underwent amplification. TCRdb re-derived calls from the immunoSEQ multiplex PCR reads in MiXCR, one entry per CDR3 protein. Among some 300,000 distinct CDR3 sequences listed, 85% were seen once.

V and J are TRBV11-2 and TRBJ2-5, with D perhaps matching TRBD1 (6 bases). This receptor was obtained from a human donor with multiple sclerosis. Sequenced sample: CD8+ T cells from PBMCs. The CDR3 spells CASSSRGGSQETQYF. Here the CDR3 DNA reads TGTGCCAGCAGCTCGCGAGGGGGATCCCAAGAGACCCAGTACTTC.